This T cell receptor beta chain was captured by sequencing in a study of blood T cell repertoires in COVID-19. Across the whole study: Material from acute and convalescent COVID-19 was sourced from the United States, Italy and Spain. PBMCs, B-cell-depleted T cells, or T cells provided the cDNA or gDNA that made up the material.

Methods used by the authors: Counts of nucleated cells, estimated from reference gene primer amplification, were obtained. Only in-frame clones appear in the TCRdb table, and some are missing; sequencing was by immunoSEQ multiplex PCR. V, J and clone size are taken as reported in that table, and D and trimming were inferred from the DNA itself. The sample lists about 260,000 clones, around nine tenths occurring once. Per the germline V gene, CDR1 is MNHNY and CDR2 is SVGAGI (reference sequence). V was shortened by 4 bases and J by 8 bases, with 20 bases between the two germline ends. The CDR3 runs to 15 residues.

The chain has TRBV6-6 and TRBJ1-1, with D possibly being TRBD1 (6 bases). Sequencing was done on a sample of peripheral blood. This TCR was recovered from a man aged 40-49 years who had recovered from COVID-19. CDR3 loop: CASSLTGGINLEAFF. For the CDR3, the DNA is TGTGCCAGCAGTTTGACAGGTGGAATCAACCTGGAAGCTTTCTTT.